The clone carrying this T cell receptor beta chain has only a few counts. Its cognate antigen is unknown. Together with a sample-barcoded 5' primer, a J-beta primer mix was included in a second PCR lasting about 6 to 11 cycles. TCRdb reprocessed the 5' RACE reads with MiXCR, giving one entry per CDR3 protein. The repertoire holds around 1.5 million distinct CDR3 sequences, with approximately 32% as singletons. V shed 2 bases, J shed 1 base, and the junction held 9 bases outside the gene matches. Germline V CDR1 and CDR2: MNHEY, SMNVEV (reference sequence). This CDR3 region has 18 residues. The sample comes from a study of blood T cells in healthy people across ages. Across the study: Roughly one uniquely barcoded beta molecule per two T cells was captured.

Peripheral blood was drawn, roughly 10 milliliters per donor. General study results and limits: It was held that the diversity estimates obtained from one million T cells were underestimates. Naive T cell percentage showed a strong correlation with TCR beta diversity.

This clonotype originated in a woman aged 25 to 45 in good health. V and J are TRBV27 and TRBJ2-3, with 10 bases aligning to TRBD2. The sequencing input was blood. The CDR3 nucleotides are TGTGCCAGCAGTTTAAGGCTAGCGGGAGCGATAGGCACAGATACGCAGTATTTT. Its translation: CASSLRLAGAIGTDTQYF.